The 27 T cell receptor beta chains in this list originate from one sample, sequenced in a study of T cell repertoires in cytomegalovirus infection. TCRdb independently ran MiXCR on the reads; one entry per CDR3 protein. Of hundreds of thousands of distinct CDR3 sequences listed, 15% to 20% are singletons. Sequencing was carried out using PBMCs. The source of these receptors is a human donor in good health (CMV status not recorded). Some clones in this sample may be carry-over from other donors' samples.

This rearrangement joins TRBV10-3 to TRBJ2-5, with D unclear. The V end was cut by 3 bases, the J end by 5 bases, with 7 bases between. Germline V gene sequence: CDR1 ENHRY, CDR2 SYGVKD. This CDR3 comprises 12 residues. CDR3 sequence reads: CAISDTSETQYF. The CDR3 DNA follows: TGTGCCATCAGTGACACCTCGGAGACCCAGTACTTC.

For this clonotype: Mismatch with germline at one junction end may stem from a read error. The rearrangement uses TRBV7-4 and TRBJ2-1; D is undetermined. CDR3 length: 17 amino acids. The V gene's germline CDR1 is SGHVT and CDR2 SQSDAQ. The CDR3 here is CASSNADHTSFYTEHFF. CDR3 sequence (DNA): TGTGCCAGCAGCAACGCGGACCACACGTCCTTTTACACTGAGCACTTCTTC.

V and J are TRBV12-3 or TRBV12-4 and TRBJ2-1; D is ambiguous. Deletions cut 5 bases from V and 10 bases from J, with 12 bases between. This CDR3 is built from 12 residues. CDR3 in amino acids: CASSQIMGEQFF. The CDR3 bases are TGTGCCAGCAGTCAGATAATGGGGGAGCAGTTCTTC.

This clonotype was observed a handful of times. The chain's CDR3 is CASSLGSKNEAFF. CDR3 nucleotides: TGCGCCAGCAGCTTGGGGTCGAAAAATGAAGCTTTCTTT. This sequence joins TRBV5-1 and TRBJ1-1; no firm D call. CDR1 SGHRS and CDR2 YFSETQ come from the germline V gene. V was cut by 0 bases and J by 7 bases, with 10 bases left in between. This CDR3 is built from 13 residues.

This clonotype was observed a handful of times. The rearrangement links TRBV5-1 to TRBJ1-3, with unresolved D. Germline assignment: CDR1 SGHRS and CDR2 YFSETQ. The CDR3 contains 14 residues. Between the trimmed V and J ends, which lost 0 bases and 4 bases, there was a span of 8 bases. As DNA, the CDR3 is TGCGCCAGCAGCTTGGGTGTCGACGGAAACACCATATATTTT. As protein: CASSLGVDGNTIYF.

This clonotype was recorded a few times. The chain carries TRBV7-6 and TRBJ1-1; 7 bases line up with TRBD1. From germline, CDR1 is SGHVS and CDR2 FNYEAQ. The junction had 7 bases not matched to a gene; V was cut back by 0 bases and J by 6 bases. This CDR3 region has 15 residues. The CDR3 DNA is TGTGCCAGCAGCTTAGCAGGCAGGGGGAGCCCTGAAGCTTTCTTT. Translating gives CASSLAGRGSPEAFF.

The chain recombines TRBV28 with TRBJ2-7; D gene uncertain. CDR1 is MDHEN and CDR2 is SYDVKM in the germline V gene. V was pared by 2 bases and J by 0 bases, with 8 bases between. This CDR3 comprises 14 residues. The CDR3 here is CASSLVFGSYEQYF. DNA for the CDR3: TGTGCCAGCAGTTTAGTCTTCGGCTCCTACGAGCAGTACTTC.

The chain joins TRBV7-6 to TRBJ1-6; no definite D call. This CDR3 comprises 15 residues. Germline loops: CDR1 SGHVS, CDR2 FNYEAQ. V was shortened by 3 bases and J by 0 bases, with 6 bases between the two germline ends. In DNA, the CDR3 is TGTGCCAGCAGCTTGGCTAGCTCCTATAATTCACCCCTCCACTTT. Protein: CASSLASSYNSPLHF.

This clonotype has more than one count but fewer than ten. The chain recombines TRBV20-1 with TRBJ2-3, with D unclear. The germline CDR1 and CDR2 sequences are DFQATT and SNEGSKA (reference sequence). V lost 1 base and J lost 0, with 11 bases in between. The CDR3 has 15 amino acids. The CDR3 spells CSARVASTSTDTQYF. The CDR3 DNA reads TGCAGTGCTAGAGTGGCCAGTACTAGCACAGATACGCAGTATTTT.

The J gene is TRBJ2-1, the V gene TRBV7-2; D might be TRBD2 (5 bases). Germline V gene data show CDR1 as SGHTA and CDR2 as FQGNSA. This CDR3 has 15 amino acids. The ends were cut back, 2 bases at V and 7 bases at J, with 15 bases in the middle. The CDR3 spells CASSLLSVGGNEQFF. The CDR3 region has the DNA TGTGCCAGCAGCTTACTTTCAGTGGGCGGGAATGAGCAGTTCTTC.

DNA of the CDR3: TGTGCCAGCAGCTTCCGCCCCCAAAACCTACAGGGGATAACCTACGAGCAGTACTTC. It specifies CASSFRPQNLQGITYEQYF. The genes are TRBV7-9 and TRBJ2-7, with 7 nucleotides matching TRBD1. V dropped 3 bases and J dropped 2; count of bases not matched to a gene: 19. The germline CDR1 and CDR2 sequences are SEHNR and FQNEAQ (reference sequence). The CDR3 loop spans 19 amino acids.

The V gene is TRBV20-1, the J gene TRBJ2-5; D call uncertain. Between the trimmed V and J ends, which lost 4 bases and 4 bases, there was a span of 4 bases. Germline CDR1 is DFQATT and CDR2 is SNEGSKA (reference sequence). The CDR3 spans 10 residues. The CDR3 sequence is CSAKGETQYF. CDR3 nucleotides: TGCAGTGCTAAGGGAGAGACCCAGTACTTC.

In this sample, this clonotype turned up a few times. The gene calls are TRBV5-4 and TRBJ2-1, with D possibly matching TRBD2 (5 bases). The germline V and J ends were trimmed by 0 bases and 8 bases, with 15 bases remaining between them. Germline lookup yields CDR1 SGHNT and CDR2 YYREEE (reference sequence). This CDR3 contains 15 residues. This chain's CDR3 is CASSLAWGDFHEQFF. DNA of the CDR3: TGTGCCAGCAGCTTGGCCTGGGGAGACTTCCATGAGCAGTTCTTC.

This rearrangement joins TRBV12-3 or TRBV12-4 to TRBJ2-1; 10 bases line up with TRBD2. Losses at the gene ends were 7 bases for V and 9 bases for J; bases not matched to a gene: 15. The CDR3 has 16 amino acids. The CDR3 nucleotides are TGTGCCAGCAACGCCTTAGGGCTAGCGGGAGTTGTTGAGCAGTTCTTC. Protein sequence: CASNALGLAGVVEQFF.

This clonotype came up a few times. The V call is TRBV7-6, the J call TRBJ2-3; 7 bases are a match to TRBD2. With 1 base clipped from V and 2 bases from J, the junction kept 9 bases outside the gene matches. Germline CDR1 is SGHVS and CDR2 is FNYEAQ. CDR3 size: 17 residues. CDR3 bases: TGTGCCAGCAGCTTAGGCGGGCTAGCGGACGACACAGATACGCAGTATTTT. Translation: CASSLGGLADDTDTQYF.

The chain combines TRBV4-1 with TRBJ2-3, with a tentative D call TRBD2 (5 bases). CDR1 is MGHRA, CDR2 YSYEKL, per germline. V was pared by 1 base and J by 3 bases, with 11 bases between. The CDR3 has 15 amino acids. CDR3 in DNA: TGCGCCAGCAGCCAAGTCCCCGGAGGTACAGATACGCAGTATTTT. This sequence encodes CASSQVPGGTDTQYF.

The sample holds a few counts of this clonotype. This rearrangement joins TRBV10-3 to TRBJ1-5; weak D call: TRBD1 (6 bases). From germline, CDR1 is ENHRY and CDR2 SYGVKD. Trimming took off 10 bases at V and 1 base at J, with 17 bases between the two ends. The CDR3 covers 15 residues. CDR3 bases: TGTGCCACACAAGGAAAACAGGGAAGCAATCAGCCCCAGCATTTT. Translating it yields CATQGKQGSNQPQHF.

This chain connects TRBV11-2 to TRBJ2-3; 16 bases fit TRBD2. V was clipped by 5 bases and J by 2 bases; unmatched bases: 4. Germline-derived CDR1 and CDR2 are SGHAT and FQNNGV. The CDR3 spans 17 residues. The CDR3 coding sequence is TGTGCCAGCAGCCTGGGGACTAGCGGGAGGGACACAGATACGCAGTATTTT. It encodes CASSLGTSGRDTDTQYF.

This clonotype was counted ten times or more. The V gene is TRBV7-2, the J gene TRBJ2-3; the D is unclear. Germline CDR1 SGHTA, CDR2 FQGNSA. This CDR3 contains 16 residues. The V gene lost 0 bases and the J gene lost 6 bases, with 16 bases spanning the gap. CDR3 loop: CASSLARLPPADTQYF. As DNA, the CDR3 is TGTGCCAGCAGCTTAGCTAGGCTACCCCCCGCCGATACGCAGTATTTT.

The rearrangement joins TRBV18 to TRBJ2-3; D unresolved. Germline V CDR1 and CDR2: KGHSH, LQKENI. The length of the CDR3 is 13 residues. V was pared by 2 bases and J by 2 bases, with 5 bases between. The CDR3 loop is CASSPGFTDTQYF. CDR3 DNA: TGTGCCAGCTCACCAGGATTCACAGATACGCAGTATTTT.

The V call is TRBV5-6, the J call TRBJ1-1; 7 nucleotides align to TRBD1. Germline V CDR1 and CDR2: SGHDT, YYEEEE. V shed 1 base and J 0 bases; nucleotides not matched to a gene: 9. The CDR3 contains 17 residues. CDR3 DNA sequence: TGTGCCAGCAGCTTGACACGGGGGACAGACTTGAACACTGAAGCTTTCTTT. Translating gives CASSLTRGTDLNTEAFF.

There are many counts of this clonotype. This sequence joins TRBV7-9 and TRBJ2-7; the match to TRBD1 covers 8 bases. Germline CDR1 is SEHNR and CDR2 is FQNEAQ (reference sequence). V shed 5 bases, J shed 9 bases, and the junction held 9 bases outside the gene matches. The CDR3 runs 13 residues. For the CDR3, the DNA is TGTGCCAGCAGCCTTTCAGGACAGGGTGGGCAGTACTTC. Protein: CASSLSGQGGQYF.

The rearrangement uses TRBV7-9 and TRBJ2-7, with 12 bases that match TRBD2. V shed 5 bases and J 2 bases; nucleotides not matched to a gene: 16. The germline gives CDR1 SEHNR, CDR2 FQNEAQ (reference sequence). CDR3 length: 19 residues. The CDR3 here is CASSVRASGRADPTYEQYF. CDR3 in DNA: TGTGCCAGCAGCGTCCGCGCTAGCGGGAGGGCCGACCCCACCTACGAGCAGTACTTC.

Remarks on this clonotype: Just one base apart from a much larger clone, this may be a read error. The rearrangement links TRBV19 to TRBJ1-5, with 8 bases identical to TRBD1. Germline assignment: CDR1 LNHDA and CDR2 SQIVND (reference sequence). V lost 9 bases to trimming and J lost 4 bases; unmatched junction nucleotides: 2. The CDR3 runs to 12 residues. CDR3 in DNA: TGTGCCAGCACAGGGGGAAATCAGCCCCAGCATTTT. This translates into CASTGGNQPQHF.

The rearrangement links TRBV12-3 or TRBV12-4 to TRBJ2-1; 9 bases align to TRBD1. The CDR3 contains 16 residues. The trim removed 6 bases at V and 3 bases at J, leaving 9 bases unmatched. CDR3 loop: CASSQTGTGLYNEQFF. In DNA, the CDR3 is TGTGCCAGCAGCCAGACCGGGACAGGGCTCTACAATGAGCAGTTCTTC.

This clonotype has more than one count but fewer than ten. V usage is TRBV11-2 and J usage is TRBJ1-2; D remains unclear. This CDR3 spans 13 amino acids. V was cut by 5 bases and J by 10 bases, with 17 bases left in between. The V gene's germline CDR1 is SGHAT and CDR2 FQNNGV. CDR3 sequence (DNA): TGTGCCAGCAGCCCATCCCCCAGAGTTGTCTACACCTTC. The encoded protein is CASSPSPRVVYTF.

This clonotype was recorded at least ten times. CDR3 amino acids: CASSLQGTYGYTF. The CDR3 DNA reads TGTGCCAGCAGCTTACAGGGGACGTATGGCTACACCTTC. V is TRBV7-2 and J is TRBJ1-2; weak D call: TRBD1 (6 bases). The CDR3 runs to 13 residues. V gave up 2 bases and J gave up 5 bases, with 9 bases separating them. Germline V gives CDR1 SGHTA, CDR2 FQGNSA.